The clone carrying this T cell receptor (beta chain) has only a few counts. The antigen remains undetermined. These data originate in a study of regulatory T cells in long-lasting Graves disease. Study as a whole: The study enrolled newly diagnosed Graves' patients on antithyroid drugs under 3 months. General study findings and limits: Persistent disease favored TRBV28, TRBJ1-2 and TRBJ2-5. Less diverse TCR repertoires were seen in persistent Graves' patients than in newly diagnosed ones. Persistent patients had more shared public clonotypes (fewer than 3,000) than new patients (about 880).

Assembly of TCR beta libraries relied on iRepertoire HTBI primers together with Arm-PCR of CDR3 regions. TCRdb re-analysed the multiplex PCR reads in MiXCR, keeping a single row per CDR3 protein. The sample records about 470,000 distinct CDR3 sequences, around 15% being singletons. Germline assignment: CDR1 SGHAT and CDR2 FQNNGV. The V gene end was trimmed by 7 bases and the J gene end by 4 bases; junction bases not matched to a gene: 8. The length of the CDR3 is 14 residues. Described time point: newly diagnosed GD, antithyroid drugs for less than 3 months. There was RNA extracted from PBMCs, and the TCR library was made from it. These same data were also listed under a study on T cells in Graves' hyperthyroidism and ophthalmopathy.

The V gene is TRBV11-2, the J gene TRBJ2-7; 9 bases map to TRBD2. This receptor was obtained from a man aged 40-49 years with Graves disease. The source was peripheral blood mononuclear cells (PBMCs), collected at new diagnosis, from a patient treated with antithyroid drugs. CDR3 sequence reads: CASTWDSGRYEQYF. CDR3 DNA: TGTGCCAGCACCTGGGATAGCGGGAGATACGAGCAGTACTTC.